This T cell receptor (beta chain) appears in the sequencing data of a study of blood T cells in healthy people across ages. About the study: Capture via template switching afforded approximately one barcoded beta molecule per two T cells.

Primed by a sample-barcoded 5' primer and a J-beta primer mix, a second PCR proceeded for about 6 to 12 cycles. TCRdb re-analysed the 5' RACE reads in MiXCR, keeping a single row per CDR3 protein. The sample consists of around 800,000 distinct CDR3 sequences, 53% of them appearing once. In regard to this clonotype: Antigen unknown.

The study's findings and limits: Diversity estimates drawn from one million T cells were deemed underestimates.

The V end was cut by 7 bases, the J end by 12 bases, with 19 bases between. The CDR3 is made up of 13 amino acids. The chain couples TRBV12-3 or TRBV12-4 to TRBJ2-1; perhaps TRBD1 as D (6 bases). The sequencing sample was made of blood. The receptor was derived from a man older than 75 in good health. The CDR3 protein is CASTYANRVGQFF. For the CDR3, the DNA is TGTGCCAGCACGTATGCAAACAGGGTAGGGCAGTTCTTC.